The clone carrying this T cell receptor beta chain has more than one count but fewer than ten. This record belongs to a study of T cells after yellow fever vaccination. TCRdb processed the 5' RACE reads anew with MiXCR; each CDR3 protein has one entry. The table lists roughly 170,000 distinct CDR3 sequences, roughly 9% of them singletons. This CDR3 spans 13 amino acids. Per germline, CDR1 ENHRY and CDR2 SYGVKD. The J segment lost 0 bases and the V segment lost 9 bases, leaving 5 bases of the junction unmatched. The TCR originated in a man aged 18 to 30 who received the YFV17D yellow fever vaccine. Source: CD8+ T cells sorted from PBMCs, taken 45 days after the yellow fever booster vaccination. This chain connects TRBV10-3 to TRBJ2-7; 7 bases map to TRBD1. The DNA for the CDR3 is TGTGCCATAATGACAGGGTCCTCCTACGAGCAGTACTTC. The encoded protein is CAIMTGSSYEQYF.